These 26 T cell receptor beta chains originate from one sample sequenced in a study of blood T cells in healthy people across ages. Then a second PCR, running about 6 to 11 cycles, was carried out with a sample-barcoded 5' primer and a J-beta primer mix. Each CDR3 protein gets one entry after TCRdb re-called the 5' RACE reads with MiXCR. In the table there are roughly 1,700,000 distinct CDR3 sequences, 28% of which are singletons. Sequenced input: blood. These receptors were obtained from a woman aged 25 to 39 in good health.

The rearrangement links TRBV12-3 or TRBV12-4 to TRBJ2-3, with 8 nucleotides matching TRBD1. CDR3 size: 17 residues. V lost 2 bases, J lost 2 bases, and 9 bases stayed unmatched. CDR3: CASSLSTGTGFTDTQYF. DNA for the CDR3: TGTGCCAGCAGTTTATCTACCGGGACAGGATTCACAGATACGCAGTATTTT.

This clonotype was observed a few times. J is TRBJ2-7 and V is TRBV9; 9 bases agree with TRBD2. The junction had 7 bases not matched to a gene; V was cut back by 3 bases and J by 3 bases. This CDR3 region has 15 residues. CDR1 SGDLS and CDR2 YYNGEE come from the germline V gene. CDR3 DNA sequence: TGTGCCAGCAGCGCAGCGGGGGGCCTCTGCTACGAGCAGTACTTC. This codes for CASSAAGGLCYEQYF.

A few counts support this clonotype. The chain combines TRBV4-1 with TRBJ1-5; D is unresolved. The CDR3 is made up of 16 amino acids. The V gene's germline CDR1 is MGHRA and CDR2 YSYEKL. The germline V and J ends were trimmed by 0 bases and 0 bases, with 9 bases remaining between them. Written as DNA, the CDR3 is TGCGCCAGCAGCCAAGATGACACCTATAGCAATCAGCCCCAGCATTTT. Its translation is CASSQDDTYSNQPQHF.

To note about this clonotype: Being one base from a much bigger clone, this may be a read error. The V and J genes are TRBV6-6 and TRBJ2-7, with 10 nucleotides matching TRBD1. The CDR3 spans 15 residues. The germline gives CDR1 MNHNY, CDR2 SVGAGI (reference sequence). CDR3: CASSYPGQGFYERYF. The CDR3 region has the DNA TGTGCCAGCAGTTACCCGGGACAGGGGTTCTACGAGCGGTACTTC.

Many counts were recorded for this clonotype. V usage is TRBV10-3 and J usage is TRBJ2-3, with D unresolved. This CDR3 comprises 16 residues. Trimming removed 1 base at V and 3 bases at J, with 14 bases between. Germline values: CDR1 ENHRY, CDR2 SYGVKD. CDR3 protein: CAISEWAPTDTDTQYF. The CDR3 DNA follows: TGTGCCATCAGTGAGTGGGCTCCTACCGATACAGATACGCAGTATTTT.

This clonotype was detected ten times or more. The chain combines TRBV7-9 with TRBJ2-7; D is undetermined. This CDR3 is built from 13 residues. Deletions cut 8 bases from V and 3 bases from J, with 14 bases between. Looked up from germline, CDR1 is SEHNR and CDR2 is FQNEAQ (reference sequence). The CDR3 DNA is TGTGCCAGCCAGAGAGGAAATCTCTACGAGCAGTACTTC. It codes for CASQRGNLYEQYF.

The gene calls are TRBV7-9 and TRBJ2-1, with 7 bases matching TRBD1. Germline lookup yields CDR1 SEHNR and CDR2 FQNEAQ (reference sequence). The J segment lost 3 bases and the V segment lost 2 bases, leaving 10 bases of the junction unmatched. The CDR3 sequence is 17 residues long. The CDR3 DNA follows: TGTGCCAGCAGCTTATTCCGAGCGGACAGGATCTACAATGAGCAGTTCTTC. The encoded protein is CASSLFRADRIYNEQFF. Full variable domain (remainder filled in from reference TRBV7-9 and TRBJ2-1): DTGVSQNPRHKITKRGQNVTFRCDPISEHNRLYWYRQTLGQGPEFLTYFQNEAQLEKSRLLSDRFSAERPKGSFSTLEIQRTEQGDSAMYLCASSLFRADRIYNEQFFGPGTRLTVL.

The chain recombines TRBV9 with TRBJ1-1; 8 nucleotides line up with TRBD1. V shed 3 bases, J shed 6 bases, and the junction held 13 bases outside the gene matches. Germline CDR1 is SGDLS and CDR2 is YYNGEE. CDR3 length: 16 residues. The CDR3 protein is CASSAYVDRGRSEAFF. The CDR3 coding sequence is TGTGCCAGCAGCGCCTACGTTGACAGGGGACGCTCTGAAGCTTTCTTT.

V is TRBV5-1 and J is TRBJ1-6; 10 nucleotides match TRBD1. CDR1 and CDR2 from the germline V gene are SGHRS and YFSETQ. J was trimmed by 11 bases and V by 5 bases; bases with no gene match: 7. The CDR3 has 14 residues. DNA of the CDR3: TGCGCCAGCAGTTCCGGGACAGGGGCACCACCCCTCCACTTT. It is translated as CASSSGTGAPPLHF.

This clonotype was detected only a few times. This sequence joins TRBV2 and TRBJ2-3; 8 nucleotides line up with TRBD2. Germline V lookup: CDR1 SNHLY, CDR2 FYNNEI. V lost 5 bases, J lost 0 bases, and 4 bases stayed unmatched. The CDR3 has 15 amino acids. This CDR3 reads CASSMTSVSTDTQYF. The CDR3 coding sequence is TGTGCCAGCAGTATGACTAGCGTGAGCACAGATACGCAGTATTTT. Drawing the rest from reference TRBV2 and TRBJ2-3, the complete variable domain is EPEVTQTPSHQVTQMGQEVILRCVPISNHLYFYWYRQILGQKVEFLVSFYNNEISEKSEIFDDQFSVERPDGSNFTLKIRSTKLEDSAMYFCASSMTSVSTDTQYFGPGTRLTVL.

CDR3 nucleotides: TGTGCCATCAGTGAGGGCACCGCTCACTCCCAAGAGACCCAGTACTTC. Translated: CAISEGTAHSQETQYF. The V call is TRBV10-3, the J call TRBJ2-5; D not certain. There are 16 residues in the CDR3. The V and J ends lost 2 bases and 1 base respectively, with 14 bases between them. Germline-derived CDR1 and CDR2 are ENHRY and SYGVKD.

This clonotype was picked up one time. A much larger clone lies one base from this, so it may be a read error. J is TRBJ2-7 and V is TRBV20-1, with unresolved D. TRBJ2-5 explains the end of the DNA better; the J call may be wrong. The CDR3 sequence is 12 residues long. Looked up from germline, CDR1 is DFQATT and CDR2 is SNEGSKA (reference sequence). CDR3 loop: CASVLGKATQYF. Written as DNA, the CDR3 is TGCGCGTCGGTCTTAGGGAAAGCGACCCAGTACTTC.

This clonotype has only a few counts. One junction end disagrees with the germline gene, perhaps due to a read error. The chain employs TRBV5-1 and TRBJ2-5; D call uncertain. Germline V lookup: CDR1 SGHRS, CDR2 YFSETQ. The CDR3 loop spans 12 amino acids. Here the CDR3 DNA reads TGCGCCAGCAGCGAGAATTTAGAGGCCCAGTACTTC. Translated, it gives CASSENLEAQYF.

This clonotype was picked up a small number of times. The chain combines TRBV7-9 with TRBJ2-1, with 9 bases identical to TRBD2. Germline assignment: CDR1 SEHNR and CDR2 FQNEAQ (reference sequence). The length of the CDR3 is 16 residues. V lost 8 bases to trimming and J lost 3 bases; unmatched junction nucleotides: 11. The CDR3 DNA reads TGTGCCAGCCTTGACCTTAGCGGGAGCCGCTACAATGAGCAGTTCTTC. Translating gives CASLDLSGSRYNEQFF.

In its sample, this clonotype was seen a few times. J is TRBJ2-1 and V is TRBV20-1; TRBD2 matches at 11 bases. The CDR3 runs to 15 residues. Germline assignment: CDR1 DFQATT and CDR2 SNEGSKA (reference sequence). V shed 3 bases, J shed 8 bases, and the junction held 9 bases outside the gene matches. The CDR3 DNA reads TGCAGTGCTAGTATCGGGACTAGCGGCACTGATGAGCAGTTCTTC. Protein: CSASIGTSGTDEQFF.

This clonotype showed up many times. V is TRBV29-1 and J is TRBJ1-2; D remains ambiguous. Germline V gene sequence: CDR1 SQVTM, CDR2 ANQGSEA. The CDR3 sequence is 12 residues long. V gave up 0 bases and J gave up 4 bases, with 6 bases separating them. CDR3 amino acids: CSVEEGTYGYTF. For the CDR3, the DNA is TGCAGCGTTGAAGAGGGCACCTATGGCTACACCTTC.

This clonotype was seen a few times. CDR3 sequence: CSARRQSNQPQHF. As DNA, the CDR3 is TGCAGTGCTAGGAGGCAGTCCAATCAGCCCCAGCATTTT. The chain joins TRBV20-1 to TRBJ1-5, with D uncertain. Trimming removed 3 bases at V and 3 bases at J, with 9 bases between. This CDR3 comprises 13 residues. The germline V gene encodes CDR1 DFQATT and CDR2 SNEGSKA (reference sequence).

This clonotype has more than one count but fewer than ten. The rearrangement uses TRBV12-5 and TRBJ2-5, with 7 bases aligning to TRBD1. V lost 6 bases, J lost 5 bases, and 6 bases stayed unmatched. CDR1 is LGHNT and CDR2 is FRNRAP in the germline V gene. CDR3 length: 13 amino acids. The CDR3 nucleotides are TGTGCTAGTGGCCGACAGGGTTGGGAGACCCAGTACTTC. Translating it yields CASGRQGWETQYF.

The chain is built from TRBV4-1 and TRBJ2-1; 9 nucleotides line up with TRBD2. The CDR3 covers 15 residues. The trim removed 1 base at V and 7 bases at J, leaving 5 bases unmatched. Germline V gives CDR1 MGHRA, CDR2 YSYEKL. The CDR3 region is CASSQGSAGGNEQFF. CDR3 in DNA: TGCGCCAGCAGCCAAGGGTCGGCGGGAGGGAATGAGCAGTTCTTC.

The V and J genes are TRBV7-9 and TRBJ2-1; a possible D gene is TRBD2 (5 bases). Germline assignment: CDR1 SEHNR and CDR2 FQNEAQ (reference sequence). Trimming took 2 bases from V and 5 from J, leaving 16 bases between them. The CDR3 loop spans 16 amino acids. The CDR3 nucleotides are TGTGCCAGCAGCTTACGCTCGGGGTTCGTGGACAATGAGCAGTTCTTC. The encoded protein is CASSLRSGFVDNEQFF.

As for this clonotype: Compared with germline, one end of the junction differs, possibly owing to a read error. The chain employs TRBV20-1 and TRBJ1-1; maybe TRBD1 (6 bases). This CDR3 contains 14 residues. The V gene's germline CDR1 is DFQATT and CDR2 SNEGSKA (reference sequence). The CDR3, as DNA: TGCTGTGCTGAGGACAGACACTCGAACACTGAAGCTTTCTTT. It encodes CCAEDRHSNTEAFF.

The chain links TRBV14 to TRBJ2-1; weak D call: TRBD1 (5 bases). The CDR3 spans 13 residues. Germline V gene data show CDR1 as SGHDN and CDR2 as FVKESK. V lost 8 bases, J lost 5 bases, and 13 bases lay in between. CDR3 in amino acids: CASRSGSNNEQFF. DNA of the CDR3: TGTGCCAGCCGTTCAGGGTCCAACAATGAGCAGTTCTTC.

On this clonotype: A much larger clone differs from this one at a single base, so this may be a read error. CDR3 protein: CASSALEGPAGGISSYNEQFF. CDR3 DNA sequence: TGTGCCAGCAGTGCACTGGAGGGACCAGCGGGGGGCATAAGCTCCTACAATGAGCAGTTCTTC. The V call is TRBV12-3 or TRBV12-4, the J call TRBJ2-1; TRBD2 matches at 9 bases. The CDR3 runs 21 residues. V lost 5 bases and J lost 0; bases outside the gene matches: 20.

A few counts support this clonotype. This rearrangement joins TRBV20-1 to TRBJ2-7, with 7 bases fitting TRBD2. The germline gives CDR1 DFQATT, CDR2 SNEGSKA (reference sequence). V dropped 0 bases and J dropped 0; count of bases not matched to a gene: 11. This CDR3 comprises 17 residues. CDR3 protein: CSARDLQRGSSSYEQYF. The CDR3 nucleotides are TGCAGTGCTAGAGATCTCCAGCGGGGTTCGAGCTCCTACGAGCAGTACTTC.

The chain employs TRBV4-1 and TRBJ1-5; TRBD1 is a possible D gene (6 bases). V lost 1 base, J lost 11 bases, and 18 bases lay in between. This CDR3 comprises 15 residues. Germline-derived CDR1 and CDR2 are MGHRA and YSYEKL. CDR3 coding DNA: TGCGCCAGCAGCCAAGGGACAGTGCCCCAAGAGACCCAGCATTTT. This sequence encodes CASSQGTVPQETQHF.

This clonotype occurred a few times. This chain connects TRBV30 to TRBJ2-7, with D perhaps matching TRBD2 (6 bases). The CDR3 has 13 amino acids. The germline gives CDR1 GTSNPN, CDR2 SVGIG (reference sequence). Trimming pared 2 bases from V and 2 bases from J, leaving 10 bases between. Here the CDR3 DNA reads TGTGCCTGGAGTCAGGGACTTCCCTACGAGCAGTACTTC. Translating gives CAWSQGLPYEQYF. The full variable domain, with the rest looked up from reference TRBV30 and TRBJ2-7, is SQTIHQWPATLVQPVGSPLSLECTVEGTSNPNLYWYRQAAGRGLQLLFYSVGIGQISSEVPQNLSASRPQDRQFILSSKKLLLSDSGFYLCAWSQGLPYEQYFGPGTRLTVT.